The 18 T cell receptor beta chains listed next were all sequenced from one sample in a study of cytomegalovirus exposure and HLA in healthy donors. Method: immunoSEQ multiplex PCR; TCRdb's copy keeps in-frame clones and lacks some. The top ten hold 2.2% of the sample, which has tens of thousands of clones, roughly 90% seen once. The sequenced sample was PBMCs. The receptors shown here come from a woman aged 25 to 45 in good health and CMV-seronegative.

The chain combines TRBV5-4 with TRBJ1-2; tentatively, D is TRBD1 (6 bases). Trimming cost V 1 base and J 8 bases, with 21 bases left between them. The CDR3 has 16 amino acids. Germline V gives CDR1 SGHNT, CDR2 YYREEE (reference sequence). The CDR3 coding sequence is TGTGCCAGCAGCTTGAAGAGCGCAGGGGCGGGTCGGGGCTACACCTTC. Encoded protein: CASSLKSAGAGRGYTF.

The gene calls are TRBV2 and TRBJ2-3; TRBD2 matches 16 bases. Germline loops: CDR1 SNHLY, CDR2 FYNNEI. The CDR3 is made up of 20 amino acids. J gave up 1 base and V 6 bases, and 13 bases lay outside the gene matches. This chain's CDR3 is CASRGHLGLAGGGGTDTQYF. In DNA form, the CDR3 reads TGTGCCAGCAGGGGGCATTTGGGACTAGCGGGAGGGGGAGGCACAGATACGCAGTATTTT.

The chain combines TRBV5-4 with TRBJ2-2; 7 bases are a match to TRBD1. CDR3 size: 20 residues. The junction had 23 bases not matched to a gene; V was cut back by 4 bases and J by 5 bases. The V gene's germline CDR1 is SGHNT and CDR2 YYREEE (reference sequence). The CDR3 DNA follows: TGTGCCAGCAGCCCGAGGACAGGCCCTAGCTTGGGGAGAGGGACCGGGGAGCTGTTTTTT. It is translated as CASSPRTGPSLGRGTGELFF.

The CDR3, as DNA: TGTGCCAGCAGCCTTGTCGGTTACGGGTATAAGACGGAGACCCAGTACTTC. Protein product: CASSLVGYGYKTETQYF. The chain couples TRBV9 to TRBJ2-5; D remains ambiguous. CDR1 and CDR2 from the germline V gene are SGDLS and YYNGEE. Trimming left V 4 bases short and J 5 bases short, with 24 bases between. The CDR3 is 17 residues long.

V gene TRBV28 combines with J gene TRBJ2-1; 7 positions agree with TRBD2. J was trimmed by 13 bases and V by 6 bases; bases with no gene match: 9. CDR1 is MDHEN and CDR2 is SYDVKM in the germline V gene. The CDR3 is 12 amino acids. In DNA form, the CDR3 reads TGTGCCAGCAGAACCAGCGGGACCTACCAGTTCTTC. Translation: CASRTSGTYQFF.

V is TRBV5-1 and J is TRBJ2-3; no reliable D call. The CDR3 covers 13 residues. The V and J ends lost 2 bases and 2 bases respectively, with 6 bases between them. Germline assignment: CDR1 SGHRS and CDR2 YFSETQ. The CDR3 is CASSLLSTDTQYF. DNA for the CDR3: TGCGCCAGCAGCTTACTGTCCACAGATACGCAGTATTTT. Supplemented by reference TRBV5-1 and TRBJ2-3, the full variable domain reads KAGVTQTPRYLIKTRGQQVTLSCSPISGHRSVSWYQQTPGQGLQFLFEYFSETQRNKGNFPGRFSGRQFSNSRSEMNVSTLELGDSALYLCASSLLSTDTQYFGPGTRLTVL.

In this sample, this clone turned up once. The CDR3 loop is CASSLWGGRALLDTQYF. CDR3 DNA sequence: TGTGCCAGCAGCTTATGGGGCGGGAGGGCCTTGCTAGATACGCAGTATTTT. V gene TRBV7-6 combines with J gene TRBJ2-3; 9 bases fit TRBD2. The J segment lost 5 bases and the V segment lost 2 bases, leaving 11 bases of the junction unmatched. Germline V lookup: CDR1 SGHVS, CDR2 FNYEAQ. This CDR3 is built from 17 residues.

V is TRBV27 and J is TRBJ2-7; weak D call: TRBD2 (6 bases). From germline, CDR1 is MNHEY and CDR2 SMNVEV (reference sequence). Trimming removed 7 bases at V and 2 bases at J, with 18 bases between. CDR3 length equals 15 residues. DNA of the CDR3: TGTGCCAGCACCAGGAATAGCGGTTTTACCTACGAGCAGTACTTC. Translated: CASTRNSGFTYEQYF.

This sequence joins TRBV28 and TRBJ1-1; maybe TRBD1 (6 bases). Looked up from germline, CDR1 is MDHEN and CDR2 is SYDVKM. This CDR3 is 13 amino acids long. V dropped 7 bases and J dropped 4 bases, with 13 bases sitting between them. The CDR3, as DNA: TGTGCCAGCAACCGGAGGGGGGGCACTGAAGCTTTCTTT. Its translation is CASNRRGGTEAFF.

The rearrangement links TRBV6-5 to TRBJ2-1; D is unresolved. Looked up from germline, CDR1 is MNHEY and CDR2 is SVGAGI. The CDR3 loop spans 12 amino acids. Trimming removed 7 bases from V and 6 bases from J, with 10 bases in between. The DNA of the CDR3 is TGTGCCAGCATCGGGTTTGCCAATGAGCAGTTCTTC. Protein: CASIGFANEQFF.

The chain carries TRBV15 and TRBJ2-7; D perhaps matches TRBD1 (5 bases). The CDR3 consists of 12 residues. CDR1 and CDR2 from the germline V gene are LNHNV and YYDKDF (reference sequence). Between the trimmed V and J ends, which lost 3 bases and 8 bases, there was a span of 11 bases. CDR3 nucleotides: TGTGCCACCAGCAGGGACAACCAGCAGCAGTACTTC. It specifies CATSRDNQQQYF.

V is TRBV19 and J is TRBJ2-1, with 9 bases that match TRBD2. V shed 5 bases and J 4 bases; nucleotides not matched to a gene: 15. The CDR3 length is 18 residues. In germline, CDR1 is LNHDA, CDR2 SQIVND (reference sequence). CDR3 protein: CASSPTHPGLAQYNEQFF. The CDR3 nucleotides read TGTGCCAGTAGTCCCACCCACCCGGGACTAGCCCAATACAATGAGCAGTTCTTC.

This chain uses TRBV6-5 with TRBJ2-2; TRBD1 aligns across 9 bases. Per the germline V gene, CDR1 is MNHEY and CDR2 is SVGAGI. Trimming cost V 8 bases and J 5 bases; bases outside gene matches: 3. The CDR3 runs to 13 residues. The CDR3 region is CASGQGRTGELFF. The CDR3, as DNA: TGTGCCAGCGGACAGGGGCGAACCGGGGAGCTGTTTTTT.

The J gene is TRBJ1-2, the V gene TRBV30; 11 bases are a match to TRBD1. Trimming took 0 bases from V and 2 from J; bases not matched to a gene: 5. CDR1 GTSNPN and CDR2 SVGIG come from the germline V gene (reference sequence). CDR3 length equals 16 residues. The CDR3 sequence: CAWSVRGQGANYGYTF. The CDR3 nucleotides read TGTGCCTGGAGTGTTCGCGGACAGGGGGCGAACTATGGCTACACCTTC.

The chain is built from TRBV9 and TRBJ2-7; weak D call: TRBD2 (5 bases). With 0 bases removed from V and 4 bases from J, the gap between germline ends came to 14 bases. There are 15 residues in the CDR3. Germline V CDR1 and CDR2: SGDLS, YYNGEE. The CDR3 loop reads CASSVGVHGGYEQYF. In DNA form, the CDR3 reads TGTGCCAGCAGCGTAGGTGTCCACGGCGGGTACGAGCAGTACTTC.

The rearrangement joins TRBV6-1 to TRBJ1-3; D perhaps matches TRBD1 (6 bases). The CDR3 spans 13 residues. The ends were cut back, 8 bases at V and 4 bases at J, with 12 bases in the middle. The germline V gene encodes CDR1 MNHNS and CDR2 SASEGT. The CDR3 sequence: CASRLQGGNTIYF. The DNA for the CDR3 is TGTGCCAGCCGCCTACAGGGAGGAAACACCATATATTTT.

The chain carries TRBV19 and TRBJ2-7; TRBD1 aligns across 9 bases. The germline CDR1 and CDR2 sequences are LNHDA and SQIVND (reference sequence). The CDR3 is 16 amino acids. After removal of 6 bases from V and 6 bases from J, the junction contained 15 bases not matched to a gene. CDR3 DNA sequence: TGTGCCAGTAGCCCAACCCTGGACAGGGGTGTCTTCGAGCAGTACTTC. Protein product: CASSPTLDRGVFEQYF.

This clone has ten or more counts. The rearrangement joins TRBV6-4 to TRBJ2-1; perhaps TRBD2 as D (5 bases). CDR3 length equals 15 residues. Germline V CDR1 and CDR2: MRHNA, SNTAGT. With 2 bases removed from V and 0 bases from J, the gap between germline ends came to 8 bases. DNA for the CDR3: TGTGCCAGCAGTGACAAAGCGGACTCCTACAATGAGCAGTTCTTC. This gives the protein CASSDKADSYNEQFF.